This passage covers 25 T cell receptor beta chains from one sample sequenced in a study of CD8 T cells in ankylosing spondylitis. Overall study results and limits: Blood of patients with ankylosing spondylitis appeared to be characterized by a TCR beta motif of 8 or 9 highly homologous variants.

Their antigens are not known. From the 5' RACE reads, TCRdb called clonotypes with MiXCR, one entry per CDR3 protein. The sample lists about 750,000 distinct CDR3 sequences; around a fifth were seen once. Sequencing used blood, either unsorted or a sorted T cell fraction (not recorded which). These receptors were taken from a male donor with ankylosing spondylitis.

The chain has TRBV5-1 and TRBJ1-4, with D perhaps TRBD1 (5 bases). The CDR3 totals 16 residues. V was cut by 1 base and J by 7 bases, with 17 bases left in between. Germline V CDR1 and CDR2: SGHRS, YFSETQ. Here the CDR3 DNA reads TGCGCCAGCAGCTTGACCCCGGTTGGGGGGGGTGAAAAACTGTTTTTT. Amino acids: CASSLTPVGGGEKLFF.

This clonotype was counted between two and nine times. In DNA, the CDR3 is TGCGCCAGCAGCTTGGGCGGACAGGCCAAGAACACTGAAGCTTTCTTT. This encodes CASSLGGQAKNTEAFF. The chain employs TRBV5-1 and TRBJ1-1; the match to TRBD1 covers 7 bases. The germline V gene encodes CDR1 SGHRS and CDR2 YFSETQ. The CDR3 extends over 16 amino acids. With 0 bases clipped from V and 1 base from J, the junction kept 6 bases outside the gene matches.

This chain connects TRBV24-1 to TRBJ2-7, with D unclear. V was cut by 5 bases and J by 2 bases, with 9 bases left in between. Germline loops: CDR1 KGHDR, CDR2 SFDVKD. CDR3 size: 13 residues. CDR3 sequence (DNA): TGTGCCACCAGTGGGCACAGTACCTACGAGCAGTACTTC. It translates to CATSGHSTYEQYF.

This clonotype was seen more than once but under ten times. The V call is TRBV20-1, the J call TRBJ2-7, with 10 positions matching TRBD1. Germline V CDR1 and CDR2: DFQATT, SNEGSKA (reference sequence). The CDR3 is 13 amino acids. V shed 6 bases, J shed 0 bases, and the junction held 2 bases outside the gene matches. DNA for the CDR3: TGCAGTGCATGGGACAGGGGCTCCTACGAGCAGTACTTC. Translation: CSAWDRGSYEQYF.

The chain joins TRBV20-1 to TRBJ2-5; the match to TRBD2 covers 7 bases. Germline-derived CDR1 and CDR2 are DFQATT and SNEGSKA (reference sequence). V gave up 2 bases and J gave up 3 bases; unmatched junction bases: 9. This CDR3 region has 15 residues. The CDR3 sequence is CSARKASGTKETQYF. CDR3 nucleotides: TGCAGTGCTAGAAAGGCTAGCGGTACGAAAGAGACCCAGTACTTC.

The chain couples TRBV12-3 or TRBV12-4 to TRBJ2-7; TRBD2 aligns across 10 bases. This CDR3 contains 14 residues. V lost 8 bases, J lost 6 bases, and 10 bases stayed unmatched. CDR3 amino acids: CASCRVGLACEQYF. The CDR3 bases are TGTGCCAGCTGTCGTGTGGGACTAGCGTGCGAGCAGTACTTC.

The rearrangement uses TRBV20-1 and TRBJ1-5; D unresolved. Between the trimmed V and J ends, which lost 4 bases and 6 bases, there was a span of 16 bases. The CDR3 contains 14 residues. Germline V gene data show CDR1 as DFQATT and CDR2 as SNEGSKA (reference sequence). In DNA, the CDR3 is TGCAGTGCTAAAGTTGGGTCCGTCGGTCAGCCCCAGCATTTT. It codes for CSAKVGSVGQPQHF.

This clonotype has a handful of counts. The chain combines TRBV18 with TRBJ2-5, with 8 bases lining up with TRBD1. Trimming removed 3 bases from V and 4 bases from J; junction bases left unmatched: 7. This CDR3 has 15 residues. From germline, CDR1 is KGHSH and CDR2 LQKENI. CDR3 DNA: TGTGCCAGCTCACCCACTTTTGACAGGGGAGAGACCCAGTACTTC. This sequence encodes CASSPTFDRGETQYF.

J is TRBJ1-6 and V is TRBV9; D might be TRBD1 (5 bases). CDR3 size: 13 residues. Germline values: CDR1 SGDLS, CDR2 YYNGEE. V lost 3 bases to trimming and J lost 10 bases, with 11 bases between them. CDR3 residues: CASSGLGGSPLHF. The CDR3 DNA reads as TGTGCCAGCAGCGGCCTTGGGGGATCACCCCTCCACTTT.

There are a few counts of this clonotype. The V and J genes are TRBV24-1 and TRBJ2-2; a weak D match, TRBD1 (6 bases). CDR1 and CDR2 (germline): KGHDR, SFDVKD. V was pared by 5 bases and J by 6 bases, with 12 bases between. This CDR3 has 14 amino acids. In DNA, the CDR3 is TGTGCCACCAGTGCCCCAGGGGCCGCCGGGGAGCTGTTTTTT. This translates into CATSAPGAAGELFF.

The sample holds a few counts of this clonotype. The V call is TRBV7-2, the J call TRBJ2-7; 9 bases agree with TRBD1. Per germline, CDR1 SGHTA and CDR2 FQGNSA. This CDR3 region has 15 residues. Trimming took 5 bases from V and 4 from J; bases not matched to a gene: 9. The CDR3 protein is CASSARQGVGYEQYF. CDR3 coding DNA: TGTGCCAGCAGCGCCCGACAGGGGGTGGGTTACGAGCAGTACTTC.

This clonotype was detected many times. J is TRBJ2-3 and V is TRBV28; D gene ambiguous. V dropped 6 bases and J dropped 2 bases, with 12 bases sitting between them. Germline V lookup: CDR1 MDHEN, CDR2 SYDVKM. The length of the CDR3 is 14 residues. DNA of the CDR3: TGTGCCAGCAGCCCTTGGGGTCCCACAGATACGCAGTATTTT. Amino acids: CASSPWGPTDTQYF.

This clonotype appeared a few times. V gene TRBV27 combines with J gene TRBJ2-4; TRBD2 is a possible D gene (5 bases). Trimming took off 2 bases at V and 5 bases at J, with 16 bases between the two ends. Per the germline V gene, CDR1 is MNHEY and CDR2 is SMNVEV (reference sequence). The CDR3 has 16 residues. The CDR3, as DNA: TGTGCCAGCAGTTTACTAGCTACTCACGGGCAAAACATTCAGTACTTC. This sequence encodes CASSLLATHGQNIQYF.

Here the CDR3 reads CASSPGVAEGREQFF. In DNA, the CDR3 is TGTGCCAGCAGCCCCGGGGTAGCTGAGGGCCGTGAGCAGTTCTTC. The V gene is TRBV5-4, the J gene TRBJ2-1; tentatively, D is TRBD2 (5 bases). This CDR3 has 15 residues. Trimming stripped 4 bases from V and 9 bases from J, with 20 bases between. Germline CDR1 SGHNT, CDR2 YYREEE (reference sequence).

As DNA, the CDR3 is TGTGCCAGCAGTTTGTTCAGCCAGAACGCTAGCACAGATACGCAGTATTTT. It encodes CASSLFSQNASTDTQYF. The chain employs TRBV7-3 and TRBJ2-3; D not resolved. V dropped 6 bases and J dropped 0 bases, with 19 bases sitting between them. The CDR3 length is 17 residues. The V gene's germline CDR1 is SGHTA and CDR2 FQGTGA. Together with reference TRBV7-3 and TRBJ2-3, the CDR3 gives the full variable domain: GAGVSQTPSNKVTEKGKYVELRCDPISGHTALYWYRQSLGQGPEFLIYFQGTGAADDSGLPNDRFFAVRPEGSVSTLKIQRTERGDSAVYLCASSLFSQNASTDTQYFGPGTRLTVL.

This clonotype was counted only a few times. V gene TRBV29-1 combines with J gene TRBJ2-6; 12 nucleotides align to TRBD1. In germline, CDR1 is SQVTM, CDR2 ANQGSEA. The CDR3 sequence is 16 residues long. The V and J ends lost 4 bases and 2 bases, in that order; junction bases with no gene match: 3. DNA of the CDR3: TGCAGCGTTGGGGGACAGGGGGCGACTGGGGCCAACGTCCTGACTTTC. It codes for CSVGGQGATGANVLTF.

Only a few counts were recorded for this clonotype. The chain joins TRBV20-1 to TRBJ1-6, with 8 bases aligning to TRBD1. The junction had 7 bases not matched to a gene; V was cut back by 5 bases and J by 7 bases. Germline assignment: CDR1 DFQATT and CDR2 SNEGSKA (reference sequence). This CDR3 is 14 amino acids long. The CDR3, as DNA: TGCAGTGCTGGCCGACAGGGGCTCAATTCACCCCTCCACTTT. It specifies CSAGRQGLNSPLHF.

This clonotype appeared a few times. V usage is TRBV28 and J usage is TRBJ1-2; D unclear. Germline V gene data show CDR1 as MDHEN and CDR2 as SYDVKM. Trimming removed 6 bases at V and 7 bases at J, with 15 bases between. This CDR3 contains 13 residues. For the CDR3, the DNA is TGTGCCAGCAGCCAAAGCCGGGAAGGTGGCTACACCTTC. Its protein product is CASSQSREGGYTF.

This clonotype has a handful of counts. The rearrangement uses TRBV3-1 and TRBJ2-5; a weak D match, TRBD2 (6 bases). Germline CDR1 and CDR2: LGHDT and YNNKEL (reference sequence). This CDR3 has 14 residues. The V and J ends lost 3 bases and 5 bases respectively, with 13 bases between them. This CDR3 reads CASSQGAGWETQYF. The CDR3 DNA follows: TGTGCCAGCAGCCAGGGTGCGGGGTGGGAGACCCAGTACTTC.

The chain carries TRBV24-1 and TRBJ2-5, with D possibly being TRBD2 (6 bases). The germline gives CDR1 KGHDR, CDR2 SFDVKD. The ends were cut back, 3 bases at V and 5 bases at J, with 15 bases in the middle. This CDR3 comprises 15 residues. The CDR3 loop is CATSDGGVSGETQYF. Written as DNA, the CDR3 is TGTGCCACCAGTGATGGCGGGGTATCGGGCGAGACCCAGTACTTC.

In this sample, this clonotype turned up a few times. The chain uses TRBV28 and TRBJ2-7, with 11 bases fitting TRBD2. CDR1 is MDHEN and CDR2 is SYDVKM in the germline V gene. The CDR3 length is 21 residues. Losses at the gene ends were 5 bases for V and 0 bases for J; bases not matched to a gene: 21. CDR3 in amino acids: CASSTSQIGGLAVPLSYEQYF. The CDR3 bases are TGTGCCAGCAGTACATCTCAAATAGGGGGACTAGCGGTTCCACTCTCCTACGAGCAGTACTTC.

This clonotype was found many times. This rearrangement joins TRBV5-1 to TRBJ2-3; D may correspond to TRBD1 or TRBD2 (6 bases each). The germline V gene has CDR1 SGHRS and CDR2 YFSETQ. The V and J ends lost 4 bases and 5 bases respectively, with 14 bases between them. CDR3 length: 14 residues. CDR3 protein: CASSLGGGGDTQYF. The CDR3 nucleotides read TGCGCCAGCAGCCTCGGAGGAGGGGGAGATACGCAGTATTTT.

This clonotype was seen only a few times. J is TRBJ2-1 and V is TRBV29-1; D perhaps matches TRBD1 (5 bases). V was pared by 7 bases and J by 8 bases, with 15 bases between. The CDR3 consists of 12 residues. The germline V gene has CDR1 SQVTM and CDR2 ANQGSEA. The CDR3 spells CSGTRARDEQFF. The CDR3 coding sequence is TGCAGCGGGACAAGGGCCAGGGATGAGCAGTTCTTC.

This clonotype was seen a few times. V usage is TRBV20-1 and J usage is TRBJ2-6, with 7 bases matching TRBD2. The trim removed 2 bases at V and 0 bases at J, leaving 13 bases unmatched. Germline CDR1 is DFQATT and CDR2 is SNEGSKA (reference sequence). CDR3 length: 19 residues. CDR3 in DNA: TGCAGTGCTAGACCATCAGGGAGGGGTATCCTCTCTGGGGCCAACGTCCTGACTTTC. Translation gives CSARPSGRGILSGANVLTF.

The chain recombines TRBV12-5 with TRBJ2-6; D is unresolved. V lost 1 base, J lost 0 bases, and 13 bases lay in between. The CDR3 extends over 18 amino acids. Germline CDR1 LGHNT, CDR2 FRNRAP. The DNA of the CDR3 is TGTGCTAGTGGTTTGGATGACAAGGGATACTCTGGGGCCAACGTCCTGACTTTC. Its translation is CASGLDDKGYSGANVLTF.